This TCR beta chain appears in the sequencing data of a study of T-cell reconstitution after alpha-beta-depleted transplantation in children. The authors prepared the TCRbeta library with unique molecular identifiers. MiXCR was run by TCRdb on the PCR reads, yielding one entry per CDR3 protein. The repertoire has approximately 170,000 distinct CDR3 sequences, approximately 12% of them found once; the top ten carry less than 15%. The CDR3 is 16 amino acids. V gave up 5 bases and J gave up 4 bases; unmatched junction bases: 13. Germline V gene lookup returns CDR1 MNHEY and CDR2 SVGAGI. This clonotype was seen repeatedly, ten times or more. Its antigen remains unidentified. Overall study results and limits: Expanded clones from the graft, numbering several hundred, reportedly supplied alpha-beta T cells about two months after transplant. Several patients had high TCRbeta diversity at day 60; it came from surviving recipient T cells and thymic progenitors. T-cell counts and diversity were attributed mostly to newly produced T cells one year after transplant.

This sequence joins TRBV6-5 and TRBJ1-1; 7 nucleotides align to TRBD1. The sequence was obtained from a boy between 2 and 10 years old with acute myeloid leukemia, due to receive a stem cell transplant. This sample comprised PBMCs, obtained before TCRalphabeta/CD19-depleted stem cell transplant. The CDR3, as DNA: TGTGCCAGCAGTCCTCGATCACAGGGGCGGGTCACTGAAGCTTTCTTT. Residues: CASSPRSQGRVTEAFF.